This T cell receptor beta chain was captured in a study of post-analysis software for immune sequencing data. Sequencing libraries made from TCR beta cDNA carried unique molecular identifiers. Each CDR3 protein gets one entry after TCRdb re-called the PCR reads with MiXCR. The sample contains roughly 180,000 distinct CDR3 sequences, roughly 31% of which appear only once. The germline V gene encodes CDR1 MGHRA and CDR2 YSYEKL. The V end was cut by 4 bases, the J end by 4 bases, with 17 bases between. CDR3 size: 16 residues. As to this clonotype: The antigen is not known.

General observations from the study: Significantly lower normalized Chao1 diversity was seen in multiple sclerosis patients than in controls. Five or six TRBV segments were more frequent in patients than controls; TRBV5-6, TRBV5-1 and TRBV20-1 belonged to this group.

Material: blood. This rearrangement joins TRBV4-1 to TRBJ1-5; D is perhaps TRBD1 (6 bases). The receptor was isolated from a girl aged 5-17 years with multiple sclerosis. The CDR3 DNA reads TGCGCCAGCAGCCCCCGCACCAGGGGAAAAAATCAGCCCCAGCATTTT. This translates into CASSPRTRGKNQPQHF.